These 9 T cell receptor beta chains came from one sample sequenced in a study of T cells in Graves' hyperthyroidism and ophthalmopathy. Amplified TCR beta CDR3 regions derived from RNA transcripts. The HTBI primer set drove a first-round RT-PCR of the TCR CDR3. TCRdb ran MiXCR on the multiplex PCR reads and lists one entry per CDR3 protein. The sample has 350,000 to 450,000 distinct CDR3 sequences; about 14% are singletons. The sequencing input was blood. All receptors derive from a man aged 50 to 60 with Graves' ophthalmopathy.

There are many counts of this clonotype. Here the CDR3 reads CASSPPSGEQYF. DNA for the CDR3: TGTGCCAGCAGCCCTCCTAGTGGCGAGCAGTACTTC. This rearrangement joins TRBV3-1 to TRBJ2-7; D gene unclear. Trimming stripped 4 bases from V and 6 bases from J, with 10 bases between. Germline V CDR1 and CDR2: LGHDT, YNNKEL (reference sequence). The CDR3 covers 12 residues.

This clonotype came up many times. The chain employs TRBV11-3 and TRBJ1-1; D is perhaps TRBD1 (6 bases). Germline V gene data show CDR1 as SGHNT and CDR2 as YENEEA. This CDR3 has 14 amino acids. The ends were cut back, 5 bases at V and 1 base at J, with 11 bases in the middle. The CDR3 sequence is CASSITQGNTEAFF. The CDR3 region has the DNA TGTGCCAGCAGCATCACACAGGGGAACACTGAAGCTTTCTTT.

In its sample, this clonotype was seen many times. CDR3 in amino acids: CASSPSPGQQNEKLFF. DNA for the CDR3: TGTGCCAGCAGCCCCTCACCGGGACAGCAAAATGAAAAACTGTTTTTT. This chain joins TRBV28 and TRBJ1-4, with 7 bases lining up with TRBD1. Germline V gene lookup returns CDR1 MDHEN and CDR2 SYDVKM. V dropped 6 bases and J dropped 5; count of bases not matched to a gene: 12. The CDR3 runs to 16 residues.

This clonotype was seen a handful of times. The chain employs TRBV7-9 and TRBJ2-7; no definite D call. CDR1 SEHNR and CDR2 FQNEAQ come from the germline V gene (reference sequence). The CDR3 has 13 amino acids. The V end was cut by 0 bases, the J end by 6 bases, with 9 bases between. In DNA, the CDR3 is TGTGCCAGCAGCTTAGCGTCGACGGGCGAGCAGTACTTC. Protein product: CASSLASTGEQYF.

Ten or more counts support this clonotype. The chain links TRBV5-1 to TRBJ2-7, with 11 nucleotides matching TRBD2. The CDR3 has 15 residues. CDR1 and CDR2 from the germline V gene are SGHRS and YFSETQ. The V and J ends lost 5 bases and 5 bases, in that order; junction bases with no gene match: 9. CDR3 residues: CASRPSGTSGDEQYF. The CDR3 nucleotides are TGCGCCAGCAGACCTTCCGGGACTAGCGGCGACGAGCAGTACTTC.

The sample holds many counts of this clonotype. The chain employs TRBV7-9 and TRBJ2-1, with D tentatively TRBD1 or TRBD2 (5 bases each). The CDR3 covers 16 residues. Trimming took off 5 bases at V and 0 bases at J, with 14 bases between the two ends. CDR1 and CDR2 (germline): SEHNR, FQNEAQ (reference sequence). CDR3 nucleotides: TGTGCCAGCAGCCTAACCGGGGCTAGCTCCTACAATGAGCAGTTCTTC. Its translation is CASSLTGASSYNEQFF.

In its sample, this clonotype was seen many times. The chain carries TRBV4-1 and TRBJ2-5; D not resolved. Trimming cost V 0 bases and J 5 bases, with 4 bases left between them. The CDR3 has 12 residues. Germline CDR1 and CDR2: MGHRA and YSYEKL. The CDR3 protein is CASSQDSETQYF. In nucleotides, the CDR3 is TGCGCCAGCAGCCAAGATAGCGAGACCCAGTACTTC.

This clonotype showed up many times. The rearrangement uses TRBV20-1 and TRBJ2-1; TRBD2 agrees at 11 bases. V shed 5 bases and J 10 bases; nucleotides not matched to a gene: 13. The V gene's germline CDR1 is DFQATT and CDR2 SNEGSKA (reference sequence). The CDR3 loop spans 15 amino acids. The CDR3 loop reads CSALPPGTSGREQFF. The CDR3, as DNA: TGCAGTGCTCTCCCCCCGGGGACTAGCGGACGAGAGCAGTTCTTC.

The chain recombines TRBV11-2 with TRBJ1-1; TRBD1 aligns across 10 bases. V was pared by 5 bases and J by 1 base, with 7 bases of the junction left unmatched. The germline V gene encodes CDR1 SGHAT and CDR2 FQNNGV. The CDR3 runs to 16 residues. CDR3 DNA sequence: TGTGCCAGCAGCATATCGACAGGGGGCAGGAACACTGAAGCTTTCTTT. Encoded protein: CASSISTGGRNTEAFF.